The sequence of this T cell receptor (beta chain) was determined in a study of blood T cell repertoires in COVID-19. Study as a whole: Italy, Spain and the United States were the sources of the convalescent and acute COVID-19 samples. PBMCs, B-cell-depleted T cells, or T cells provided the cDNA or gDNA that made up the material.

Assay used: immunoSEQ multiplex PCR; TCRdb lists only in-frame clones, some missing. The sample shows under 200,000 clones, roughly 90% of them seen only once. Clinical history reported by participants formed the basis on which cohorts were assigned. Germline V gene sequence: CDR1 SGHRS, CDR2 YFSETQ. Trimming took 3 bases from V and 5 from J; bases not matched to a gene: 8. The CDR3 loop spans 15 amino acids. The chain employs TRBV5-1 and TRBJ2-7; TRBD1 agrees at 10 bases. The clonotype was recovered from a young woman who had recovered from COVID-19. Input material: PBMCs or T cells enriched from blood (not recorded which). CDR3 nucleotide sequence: TGCGCCAGCAGCTCCGCCGGGACAGGGGTCCACGAGCAGTACTTC. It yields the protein CASSSAGTGVHEQYF.